The clone carrying this T cell receptor beta chain was seen once. Its specificity is not known. This specimen belongs to a study of T-cell memory formation after mild COVID-19. Findings and caveats of the study: Balance between CD4 and CD8 was seen in clones contracting day 15 to 85, and a CD4+ lean was seen in later expanders. Some clones that responded turned up in pre-infection memory, which suggests that cross-reactive memory joined in. Proof of SARS-CoV-2 specificity was absent for the second-wave clones that crested on day 37. Researchers report contracting CD4+ clones mostly in CM and EM, with CD8+ clones in EMRA.

Each CDR3 protein is one row after TCRdb ran MiXCR on the 5' RACE reads. The sample contains about 430,000 distinct CDR3 sequences, about 24% of which appear only once. V was pared by 3 bases and J by 13 bases, with 10 bases between. CDR1 is SGHAT, CDR2 FQNNGV, per germline. This CDR3 is 12 amino acids long. The sequenced sample consisted of PBMCs or a T cell subset sorted from them (not recorded which). The TCR originated in an adult woman who had mild COVID-19 (a few samples of this study predate the infection). Cell type and time point are not known. The V gene is TRBV11-2, the J gene TRBJ1-6; D remains unclear. The DNA for the CDR3 is TGTGCCAGCAGCTTGGTGAATCCGCCCCTCCACTTT. Protein product: CASSLVNPPLHF.